This paragraph reports one T cell receptor (beta chain). Its antigen is unknown. A junction boundary mismatches the germline segment, possibly from a read error. The library came from three nested PCR rounds adapted from ARM-PCR protocols. TCRdb fed the multiplex PCR reads into MiXCR, producing one record per CDR3 protein. The table has tens of thousands of distinct CDR3 sequences, about three quarters seen once. This sample stems from a study of tumor and adjacent non-tumor tissue in lung cancer. As for the study in general: Patients comprised 12 adenocarcinoma, a couple of squamous cell carcinoma and 1 small cell lung cancer. Study results and limitations: Significantly higher TCR diversity was found in tumor than normal lung.

Germline assignment: CDR1 MGHRA and CDR2 YSYEKL. CDR3 size: 15 residues. The template was RNA from unsorted bulk tissue. Between August and November 2014, newly diagnosed, chemotherapy-naive lung cancer patients underwent thoracic surgery in China. Source material: lung tumor tissue. The chain employs TRBV4-1 and TRBJ1-5; D call uncertain. The sequence was obtained from a woman aged 50 to 60 with non-small cell lung cancer. As DNA, the CDR3 is TGCGCCAGCAGCCAAGTGAATTATAACAATCAACCCCAGCATTTT. Encoded protein: CASSQVNYNNQPQHF.